Below are 22 T cell receptor beta chains sequenced from a single sample in a study of T cell responses to AZD1222 COVID-19 vaccine. Measured with immunoSEQ multiplex PCR; TCRdb has only the in-frame clones, and not every one. Seen here are 130,000 to 150,000 clones, 82% observed once, and the top ten hold around 4.3%. This material consisted of peripheral blood, taken on day 0 of MenACWY control vaccination. The receptors were sampled from an adult in good health.

The chain is built from TRBV7-3 and TRBJ2-2, with unresolved D. CDR1 and CDR2 (germline): SGHTA, FQGTGA. V gave up 6 bases and J gave up 6 bases, with 8 bases separating them. The CDR3 is made up of 12 amino acids. This CDR3 reads CASSTSAGELFF. The CDR3 bases are TGTGCCAGCAGTACCTCGGCCGGGGAGCTGTTTTTT.

The chain employs TRBV27 and TRBJ1-5; 12 bases fit TRBD1. Germline CDR1 MNHEY, CDR2 SMNVEV (reference sequence). This CDR3 is 15 amino acids long. V trimming: 6 bases; J trimming: 4 bases; junction bases outside the gene matches: 4. The CDR3 loop reads CASSLGQGANQPQHF. CDR3 nucleotide sequence: TGTGCCAGCAGCCTGGGACAGGGGGCAAATCAGCCCCAGCATTTT.

The chain couples TRBV10-3 to TRBJ2-1; 14 nucleotides line up with TRBD2. There are 18 residues in the CDR3. V lost 0 bases and J lost 5; bases outside the gene matches: 6. Germline CDR1 reads ENHRY; CDR2 reads SYGVKD. The CDR3 region is CAISESLTSGGAHNEQFF. CDR3 nucleotide sequence: TGTGCCATCAGTGAGTCCCTGACTAGCGGGGGGGCCCACAATGAGCAGTTCTTC.

The chain uses TRBV7-3 and TRBJ2-2; D tentatively fits TRBD1 or TRBD2 (7 bases each). The CDR3 covers 16 residues. In germline, CDR1 is SGHTA, CDR2 FQGTGA. V was cut by 5 bases and J by 6 bases, with 19 bases left in between. Here the CDR3 DNA reads TGTGCCAGCAGCCTCAGCGGGGCCAGGGGGGCCGGGGAGCTGTTTTTT. Encoded protein: CASSLSGARGAGELFF.

The rearrangement links TRBV11-2 to TRBJ2-2; 8 nucleotides align to TRBD1. CDR3 length: 15 amino acids. V trimming: 5 bases; J trimming: 4 bases; junction bases outside the gene matches: 6. Germline assignment: CDR1 SGHAT and CDR2 FQNNGV. The CDR3 nucleotides are TGTGCCAGCAGCCAACTCCAGGGGGCCACCGGGGAGCTGTTTTTT. This codes for CASSQLQGATGELFF.

The genes are TRBV28 and TRBJ1-2; D gene unclear. Germline V gene sequence: CDR1 MDHEN, CDR2 SYDVKM. Trimming stripped 7 bases from V and 1 base from J, with 4 bases between. The CDR3 has 11 residues. The chain's CDR3 is CASTDNYGYTF. CDR3 DNA sequence: TGTGCCAGCACTGATAACTATGGCTACACCTTC.

The chain has TRBV7-8 and TRBJ1-6; the match to TRBD1 covers 9 bases. This CDR3 comprises 14 residues. With 4 bases clipped from V and 7 bases from J, the junction kept 2 bases outside the gene matches. Germline values: CDR1 SGHVS, CDR2 FQNEAQ. The CDR3 DNA follows: TGTGCCAGCAGCTGGGACAGGGCGAATTCACCCCTCCACTTT. This gives the protein CASSWDRANSPLHF.

Concerning this clone: Other DNA sequences in this specimen translate into the identical CDR3. V is TRBV18 and J is TRBJ1-1, with unresolved D. Germline V gene data show CDR1 as KGHSH and CDR2 as LQKENI. The CDR3 runs 13 residues. V was clipped by 4 bases and J by 5 bases, with 11 bases between them. CDR3: CASSQGLRTEAFF. For the CDR3, the DNA is TGTGCCAGCTCACAGGGATTACGGACTGAAGCTTTCTTT.

The chain recombines TRBV9 with TRBJ1-1; D uncertain. Germline V lookup: CDR1 SGDLS, CDR2 YYNGEE. The ends were cut back, 4 bases at V and 1 base at J, with 14 bases in the middle. CDR3 length: 15 amino acids. The CDR3 DNA sequence: TGTGCCAGCAGCCGTCACAGTTGGGGGAACACTGAAGCTTTCTTT. Its translation: CASSRHSWGNTEAFF.

The V and J genes are TRBV6-5 and TRBJ1-1, with D possibly being TRBD1 (6 bases). The CDR3 has 13 residues. V lost 4 bases, J lost 3 bases, and 9 bases lay in between. The germline CDR1 and CDR2 sequences are MNHEY and SVGAGI. CDR3 sequence reads: CASSSRGDTEAFF. CDR3 bases: TGTGCCAGCAGTTCAAGGGGGGACACTGAAGCTTTCTTT.

The chain couples TRBV28 to TRBJ1-1, with D unclear. The germline gives CDR1 MDHEN, CDR2 SYDVKM. Between the trimmed V and J ends, which lost 10 bases and 1 base, there was a span of 13 bases. The CDR3 has 13 amino acids. The CDR3 protein is CATLSTANTEAFF. CDR3 nucleotide sequence: TGTGCCACGCTGTCAACAGCGAACACTGAAGCTTTCTTT. Using reference TRBV28 and TRBJ1-1 for the parts outside the CDR3, the full variable domain is DVKVTQSSRYLVKRTGEKVFLECVQDMDHENMFWYRQDPGLGLRLIYFSYDVKMKEKGDIPEGYSVSREKKERFSLILESASTNQTSMYLCATLSTANTEAFFGQGTRLTVV.

The chain recombines TRBV11-2 with TRBJ1-6; maybe TRBD1 (5 bases). The germline gives CDR1 SGHAT, CDR2 FQNNGV. Trimming left V 4 bases short and J 6 bases short, with 16 bases between. The CDR3 consists of 16 residues. The CDR3 DNA sequence: TGTGCCAGCAGCTATACCGCCGGGACGGCTAATTCACCCCTCCACTTT. Translation gives CASSYTAGTANSPLHF.

The CDR3 coding sequence is TGTGCCAGCAGCTTGGTGCCGTACGACGATGAGCAGTTCTTC. Translation gives CASSLVPYDDEQFF. The chain combines TRBV5-6 with TRBJ2-1; D gene uncertain. Between the trimmed V and J ends, which lost 0 bases and 8 bases, there was a span of 12 bases. The CDR3 is 14 residues long. Germline V lookup: CDR1 SGHDT, CDR2 YYEEEE.

CDR3 in DNA: TGCAGCGTTGAGGCCCATTATACCCAGTACTTC. Protein product: CSVEAHYTQYF. V gene TRBV29-1 combines with J gene TRBJ2-5; the D is unclear. The CDR3 runs 11 residues. Germline V gene data show CDR1 as SQVTM and CDR2 as ANQGSEA. V dropped 3 bases and J dropped 8 bases, with 10 bases sitting between them.

In this sample, this clone turned up once. The V and J genes are TRBV6-5 and TRBJ1-6, with D possibly TRBD1 on 6 matching bases. From germline, CDR1 is MNHEY and CDR2 SVGAGI. The CDR3 contains 13 residues. Trimming removed 6 bases at V and 6 bases at J, with 9 bases between. CDR3 bases: TGTGCCAGCAGCTGGGACACTAATTCACCCCTCCACTTT. This encodes CASSWDTNSPLHF.

By frequency in the sample, this clone is medium-sized. This sequence joins TRBV11-3 and TRBJ2-2; D may be TRBD1 (6 bases). Germline lookup yields CDR1 SGHNT and CDR2 YENEEA. Trimming shortened V by 2 bases and J by 6 bases, and 7 bases separated the two germline ends. The CDR3 length is 13 residues. The CDR3 nucleotides are TGTGCCAGCAGCTTAAAGGGGGCCGGGGAGCTGTTTTTT. Its translation: CASSLKGAGELFF.

The gene calls are TRBV5-1 and TRBJ2-5, with 13 bases fitting TRBD2. The ends lost 5 bases at V and 10 bases at J; junction bases unmatched: 11. CDR1 is SGHRS and CDR2 is YFSETQ in the germline V gene. CDR3 length equals 15 residues. DNA for the CDR3: TGCGCCAGCAGTCTCGGGACTAGCGGGATCTCGGACCAGTACTTC. Translating gives CASSLGTSGISDQYF.

This clone appeared a few times. The CDR3, as DNA: TGTGCCATCAGTGAGCGGGACATGACCTACGAGCAGTACTTC. It translates to CAISERDMTYEQYF. The chain couples TRBV10-3 to TRBJ2-7, with D maybe TRBD1 (6 bases). V lost 2 bases and J lost 2, with 10 bases in between. Germline V gene data show CDR1 as ENHRY and CDR2 as SYGVKD. The CDR3 has 14 residues.

The chain joins TRBV28 to TRBJ1-2; no reliable D call. Germline CDR1 and CDR2: MDHEN and SYDVKM. This CDR3 has 12 residues. The V and J ends lost 8 bases and 5 bases respectively, with 12 bases between them. CDR3 DNA: TGTGCCAGCCGCTTGGGTGGGTATGGCTACACCTTC. This translates into CASRLGGYGYTF.

This chain links TRBV4-1 with TRBJ1-2, with 8 bases identical to TRBD1. Germline V gene lookup returns CDR1 MGHRA and CDR2 YSYEKL. This CDR3 contains 14 residues. V lost 2 bases and J lost 3; bases outside the gene matches: 2. The CDR3 loop reads CASSQLDRDYGYTF. DNA for the CDR3: TGCGCCAGCAGCCAATTGGACAGGGACTATGGCTACACCTTC.

This rearrangement joins TRBV7-9 to TRBJ2-1; weak D call: TRBD2 (5 bases). The length of the CDR3 is 13 residues. Germline V CDR1 and CDR2: SEHNR, FQNEAQ (reference sequence). V dropped 1 base and J dropped 8 bases, with 9 bases sitting between them. This chain's CDR3 is CASSLVGSYEQFF. The CDR3 region has the DNA TGTGCCAGCAGCTTAGTAGGGAGCTATGAGCAGTTCTTC.

The chain combines TRBV7-6 with TRBJ2-1; tentative D call: TRBD2 (5 bases). This CDR3 has 16 amino acids. Germline V gives CDR1 SGHVS, CDR2 FNYEAQ. V gave up 7 bases and J gave up 9 bases, with 25 bases separating them. The CDR3 here is CASTTSNVGAPGEQFF. The CDR3 bases are TGTGCCAGCACCACCTCCAACGTGGGAGCCCCCGGTGAGCAGTTCTTC.